The 13 T cell receptor beta chains reported below all come from one sample, sequenced in a study of neurological immune-mediated disorders. Each CDR3 protein is one row after TCRdb ran MiXCR on the 5' RACE reads. The profile shows under 40,000 distinct CDR3 sequences, under 6% of them singletons. The specimen was PBMCs. Source of these receptors: a man aged 18 to 29 in good health.

This clonotype was seen many times. V gene TRBV20-1 combines with J gene TRBJ2-2, with 9 bases that match TRBD2. Germline trimming cut 0 bases from V and 3 bases from J; bases unmatched to any gene: 2. This CDR3 region has 15 residues. CDR1 and CDR2 from the germline V gene are DFQATT and SNEGSKA (reference sequence). The CDR3: CSAREGLADTGELFF. For the CDR3, the DNA is TGCAGTGCTAGAGAGGGACTAGCAGACACCGGGGAGCTGTTTTTT.

This clonotype was detected ten times or more. This chain connects TRBV16 to TRBJ1-3; D ambiguous. Deletions cut 0 bases from V and 11 bases from J, with 8 bases between. This CDR3 is 12 amino acids long. Germline CDR1 is KGHSY and CDR2 is FQNENV. As DNA, the CDR3 is TGTGCCAGCAGCCAATCCGGGGAGTCCATATATTTT. Translation: CASSQSGESIYF.

This clonotype was seen at least ten times. The chain combines TRBV5-1 with TRBJ2-3, with D perhaps matching TRBD1 or TRBD2 (5 bases each). CDR1 SGHRS and CDR2 YFSETQ come from the germline V gene. The CDR3 consists of 15 residues. V lost 7 bases to trimming and J lost 4 bases, with 19 bases between them. CDR3 nucleotides: TGCGCCAGCTTTCGAGGGGCAGCTCCTGCAGATACGCAGTATTTT. Translation gives CASFRGAAPADTQYF.

The sample holds many counts of this clonotype. The chain is built from TRBV29-1 and TRBJ1-1, with D possibly TRBD1 on 5 matching bases. V dropped 7 bases and J dropped 8 bases, with 14 bases sitting between them. CDR1 SQVTM and CDR2 ANQGSEA come from the germline V gene. The CDR3 spans 11 residues. The CDR3 nucleotides are TGCAGCGCCGAGGAAGGGGTGGAAGCTTTCTTT. Its translation is CSAEEGVEAFF. The complete variable domain, with remaining parts taken from reference TRBV29-1 and TRBJ1-1, reads SAVISQKPSRDICQRGTSLTIQCQVDSQVTMMFWYRQQPGQSLTLIATANQGSEATYESGFVIDKFPISRPNLTFSTLTVSNMSPEDSSIYLCSAEEGVEAFFGQGTRLTVV.

There are many counts of this clonotype. The CDR3 DNA reads as TGTGCCAGCAGATCCCCGGGATCTGAAAAACTGTTTTTT. Translating it yields CASRSPGSEKLFF. The V gene is TRBV7-2, the J gene TRBJ1-4; D is ambiguous. The germline gives CDR1 SGHTA, CDR2 FQGNSA. The CDR3 has 13 residues. V was shortened by 6 bases and J by 7 bases, with 12 bases between the two germline ends.

This clonotype was found many times. J is TRBJ1-1 and V is TRBV18; tentatively, D is TRBD1 (5 bases). V dropped 5 bases and J dropped 0 bases, with 10 bases sitting between them. Germline V CDR1 and CDR2: KGHSH, LQKENI. This CDR3 region has 14 residues. The CDR3 sequence: CASSGRDLNTEAFF. For the CDR3, the DNA is TGTGCCAGCTCAGGGAGGGACTTGAACACTGAAGCTTTCTTT.

This clonotype was counted at least ten times. The rearrangement joins TRBV20-1 to TRBJ2-3; D unresolved. From germline, CDR1 is DFQATT and CDR2 SNEGSKA (reference sequence). Trimming cost V 4 bases and J 1 base, with 12 bases left between them. The CDR3 is made up of 14 amino acids. CDR3 sequence reads: CSATPTLRTDTQYF. The CDR3 coding sequence is TGCAGTGCTACTCCTACACTCCGCACAGATACGCAGTATTTT.

This clonotype was found a few times. The chain carries TRBV7-6 and TRBJ2-1; 8 bases align to TRBD1. The length of the CDR3 is 15 residues. V lost 4 bases and J lost 2; bases outside the gene matches: 4. Germline-derived CDR1 and CDR2 are SGHVS and FNYEAQ. CDR3: CASSWGDRPYNEQFF. The CDR3 DNA is TGTGCCAGCAGCTGGGGGGACAGGCCCTACAATGAGCAGTTCTTC.

In its sample, this clonotype was seen many times. The J gene is TRBJ2-7, the V gene TRBV3-1; no definite D call. V lost 3 bases and J lost 1, with 10 bases in between. Germline CDR1 LGHDT, CDR2 YNNKEL (reference sequence). The CDR3 extends over 14 amino acids. In DNA form, the CDR3 reads TGTGCCAGCAGCCATTCAGCCTCATCCTACGAGCAGTACTTC. This sequence encodes CASSHSASSYEQYF.

Ten or more counts support this clonotype. V gene TRBV7-8 combines with J gene TRBJ2-3; D ambiguous. The V gene lost 2 bases and the J gene lost 3 bases, with 6 bases spanning the gap. CDR3 length equals 13 residues. Germline V CDR1 and CDR2: SGHVS, FQNEAQ. In DNA form, the CDR3 reads TGTGCCAGCAGCTTATTCCAGACAGATACGCAGTATTTT. This encodes CASSLFQTDTQYF.

In this sample, this clonotype turned up many times. The rearrangement links TRBV7-2 to TRBJ2-7; D not resolved. V was cut by 1 base and J by 2 bases, with 12 bases left in between. Germline V gene lookup returns CDR1 SGHTA and CDR2 FQGNSA. The CDR3 contains 15 residues. CDR3 sequence (DNA): TGTGCCAGCAGCTTAGACGGGCCCCGGGCCTACGAGCAGTACTTC. Translated: CASSLDGPRAYEQYF.

This clonotype has ten or more counts. The chain recombines TRBV18 with TRBJ1-1; D not certain. The V and J ends lost 3 bases and 7 bases respectively, with 9 bases between them. This CDR3 contains 12 residues. Germline loops: CDR1 KGHSH, CDR2 LQKENI. CDR3 coding DNA: TGTGCCAGCTCACCTGACGAGGGTGAAGCTTTCTTT. Its translation: CASSPDEGEAFF.

The chain employs TRBV7-2 and TRBJ1-2; D perhaps matches TRBD1 (6 bases). Germline loops: CDR1 SGHTA, CDR2 FQGNSA. The CDR3 length is 13 residues. The CDR3 here is CESSLGQYYGYTF. The CDR3 nucleotides read TGTGAAAGCAGCTTAGGACAGTACTATGGCTACACCTTC.